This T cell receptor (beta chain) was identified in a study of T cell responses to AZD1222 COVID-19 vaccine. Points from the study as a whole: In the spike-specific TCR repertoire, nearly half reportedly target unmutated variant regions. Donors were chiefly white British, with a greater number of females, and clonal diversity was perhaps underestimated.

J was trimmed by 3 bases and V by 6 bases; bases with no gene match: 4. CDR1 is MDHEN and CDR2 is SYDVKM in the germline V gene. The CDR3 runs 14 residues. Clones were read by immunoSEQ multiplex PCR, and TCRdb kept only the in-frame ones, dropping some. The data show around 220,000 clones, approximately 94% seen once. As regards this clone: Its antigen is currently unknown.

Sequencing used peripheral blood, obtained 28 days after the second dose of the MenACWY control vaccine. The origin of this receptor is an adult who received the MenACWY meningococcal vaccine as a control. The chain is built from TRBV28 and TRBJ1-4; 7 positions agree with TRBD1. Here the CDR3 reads CASSSGQSNEKLFF. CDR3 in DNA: TGTGCCAGCAGCTCGGGACAGTCTAATGAAAAACTGTTTTTT.